The clone carrying this T cell receptor (beta chain) came up a few times. The antigen remains undetermined. These data belong to a study of CD8 T cells in ankylosing spondylitis. Findings and caveats of the study: Typical of ankylosing spondylitis blood, it appeared, was a TCR beta motif of roughly eight highly homologous variants. Previous work reported some of these motif variants in the synovial fluid and blood of reactive arthritis.

In TCRdb, the 5' RACE reads were re-called with MiXCR into one record per CDR3 protein. This sample has 100,000 to 150,000 distinct CDR3 sequences, with around 7% found just once. The V gene lost 4 bases and the J gene lost 5 bases, with 14 bases spanning the gap. This CDR3 comprises 14 residues. The germline gives CDR1 SGHTA, CDR2 FQGTGA. The source of this sequence is a male donor with ankylosing spondylitis or in good health (not recorded which). Sequencing was done on a sample of blood, either unsorted or a sorted T cell fraction (not recorded which). V usage is TRBV7-3 and J usage is TRBJ2-5; D remains unclear. This CDR3 is CASSSNLQGETQYF. CDR3 DNA sequence: TGTGCCAGCAGCTCGAACCTCCAAGGGGAGACCCAGTACTTC.